These 24 T cell receptor beta chains share one sample of origin, sequenced in a study of cytomegalovirus exposure and HLA in healthy donors. Assay used: immunoSEQ multiplex PCR; TCRdb lists only in-frame clones, some missing. Of around 45,000 clones in the sample, about 94% are singletons; the top ten hold approximately 5.9%. The material sequenced was PBMCs. These receptors were collected from a man younger than 30 in good health and CMV-seronegative.

V is TRBV28 and J is TRBJ1-1; no clear D gene. The CDR3 has 11 amino acids. CDR1 MDHEN and CDR2 SYDVKM come from the germline V gene. The ends were cut back, 3 bases at V and 11 bases at J, with 10 bases in the middle. The CDR3: CASSFRGRAFF. For the CDR3, the DNA is TGTGCCAGCAGTTTCCGGGGTCGGGCTTTCTTT.

V is TRBV2 and J is TRBJ1-5; D is possibly TRBD1 (6 bases). V was shortened by 6 bases and J by 0 bases, with 9 bases between the two germline ends. Germline V gene sequence: CDR1 SNHLY, CDR2 FYNNEI. This CDR3 has 14 amino acids. The CDR3 nucleotides are TGTGCCAGCAGACGGGACATTAGCAATCAGCCCCAGCATTTT. This encodes CASRRDISNQPQHF.

The chain couples TRBV14 to TRBJ2-3, with TRBD2 as a possible D gene (6 bases). This CDR3 region has 14 residues. Germline CDR1 reads SGHDN; CDR2 reads FVKESK. Trimming stripped 0 bases from V and 4 bases from J, with 8 bases between. The CDR3 region has the DNA TGTGCCAGCAGCCAAGAACTAGCCCCAGATACGCAGTATTTT. This translates into CASSQELAPDTQYF.

The chain employs TRBV6-5 and TRBJ1-2; unclear D gene. V gave up 3 bases and J gave up 0 bases, with 11 bases separating them. CDR1 MNHEY and CDR2 SVGAGI come from the germline V gene. The CDR3 sequence is 15 residues long. The CDR3 DNA is TGTGCCAGCAGTTATTCGGGGAGGGCTAACTATGGCTACACCTTC. Translating it yields CASSYSGRANYGYTF.

Only one count was recorded for this clone. This chain uses TRBV5-4 with TRBJ2-7; 12 positions agree with TRBD1. The CDR3 runs to 17 residues. Germline lookup yields CDR1 SGHNT and CDR2 YYREEE (reference sequence). V lost 3 bases and J lost 5; bases outside the gene matches: 12. As DNA, the CDR3 is TGTGCCAGCAGCTCGGGGGGGACAGGGGGCGCGGGACACGAGCAGTACTTC. Amino acids: CASSSGGTGGAGHEQYF.

The gene calls are TRBV4-1 and TRBJ1-5; perhaps TRBD1 as D (6 bases). V was pared by 1 base and J by 4 bases, with 11 bases between. There are 15 residues in the CDR3. The V gene's germline CDR1 is MGHRA and CDR2 YSYEKL. The DNA of the CDR3 is TGCGCCAGCAGCCAAGGAACAGGGTGGAATCAGCCCCAGCATTTT. Its protein is CASSQGTGWNQPQHF.

This chain connects TRBV2 to TRBJ2-7; 7 bases fit TRBD1. The J segment lost 5 bases and the V segment lost 4 bases, leaving 8 bases of the junction unmatched. The germline V gene encodes CDR1 SNHLY and CDR2 FYNNEI. This CDR3 is 14 amino acids long. CDR3 sequence reads: CASSVQGPSHEQYF. DNA of the CDR3: TGTGCCAGCAGTGTACAGGGGCCGTCCCACGAGCAGTACTTC.

The V gene is TRBV7-2, the J gene TRBJ1-6; tentatively, D is TRBD1 (6 bases). V was trimmed by 3 bases and J by 3 bases, leaving 9 bases between them. This CDR3 comprises 15 residues. Germline V gene data show CDR1 as SGHTA and CDR2 as FQGNSA. This CDR3 is CASSLDSDYNSPLHF. CDR3 in DNA: TGTGCCAGCAGCTTGGACAGTGACTATAATTCACCCCTCCACTTT.

The chain employs TRBV7-2 and TRBJ1-3, with D maybe TRBD1 (6 bases). Trimming removed 1 base from V and 4 bases from J, with 14 bases in between. Germline V gene data show CDR1 as SGHTA and CDR2 as FQGNSA. The CDR3 length is 16 residues. CDR3 nucleotide sequence: TGTGCCAGCAGCTTAGTTCGGACAGCGGGAGGAAACACCATATATTTT. The encoded protein is CASSLVRTAGGNTIYF. Drawing the rest from reference TRBV7-2 and TRBJ1-3, the complete variable domain is GAGVSQSPSNKVTEKGKDVELRCDPISGHTALYWYRQSLGQGLEFLIYFQGNSAPDKSGLPSDRFSAERTGGSVSTLTIQRTQQEDSAVYLCASSLVRTAGGNTIYFGEGSWLTVV.

J is TRBJ2-7 and V is TRBV6-1; perhaps TRBD1 as D (6 bases). The germline CDR1 and CDR2 sequences are MNHNS and SASEGT. This CDR3 has 13 amino acids. The germline V and J ends were trimmed by 4 bases and 7 bases, with 14 bases remaining between them. The CDR3 DNA sequence: TGTGCCAGCAGTGTAAACAGGGTCGGGGAGCAGTACTTC. Its protein is CASSVNRVGEQYF.

CDR3 nucleotide sequence: TGTGCCAGCAGCTTAAATAGCGGAACGAACACCGGGGAGCTGTTTTTT. Translating gives CASSLNSGTNTGELFF. V and J are TRBV7-3 and TRBJ2-2, with a tentative D call TRBD2 (6 bases). Trimming stripped 1 base from V and 0 bases from J, with 9 bases between. The CDR3 has 16 amino acids. Germline V lookup: CDR1 SGHTA, CDR2 FQGTGA.

The J gene is TRBJ2-3, the V gene TRBV11-3, with D possibly being TRBD1 (5 bases). The germline gives CDR1 SGHNT, CDR2 YENEEA. The CDR3 spans 11 residues. V was cut by 5 bases and J by 6 bases, with 6 bases left in between. The CDR3 loop reads CASSQGDTQYF. In nucleotides, the CDR3 is TGTGCCAGCAGCCAGGGCGATACGCAGTATTTT.

The rearrangement links TRBV5-4 to TRBJ1-6; D gene unclear. This CDR3 region has 13 residues. The germline V and J ends were trimmed by 0 bases and 8 bases, with 6 bases remaining between them. In germline, CDR1 is SGHNT, CDR2 YYREEE (reference sequence). The CDR3 protein is CASSLVEDSPLHF. The CDR3 bases are TGTGCCAGCAGCTTGGTGGAGGATTCACCCCTCCACTTT. Full variable domain (outside the CDR3, taken from reference TRBV5-4 and TRBJ1-6): ETGVTQSPTHLIKTRGQQVTLRCSSQSGHNTVSWYQQALGQGPQFIFQYYREEENGRGNFPPRFSGLQFPNYSSELNVNALELDDSALYLCASSLVEDSPLHFGNGTRLTVT.

J is TRBJ2-7 and V is TRBV29-1, with D possibly being TRBD2 (7 bases). This CDR3 is built from 12 residues. Germline V gene lookup returns CDR1 SQVTM and CDR2 ANQGSEA. The V end was cut by 5 bases, the J end by 2 bases, with 10 bases between. CDR3 coding DNA: TGCAGCGTTCGGGGGGCTACCTACGAGCAGTACTTC. Amino acids: CSVRGATYEQYF.

The CDR3 loop reads CASSRASRQVDTQYF. DNA for the CDR3: TGTGCCAGCAGCAGAGCTTCACGACAGGTAGATACGCAGTATTTT. The chain is built from TRBV7-6 and TRBJ2-3; D is perhaps TRBD1 (6 bases). This CDR3 region has 15 residues. Trimming shortened V by 5 bases and J by 5 bases, and 17 bases separated the two germline ends. Germline CDR1 is SGHVS and CDR2 is FNYEAQ.

Notes on this clone: No DNA is shown, since the ends of the CDR3 on it are uncertain; the CDR3 is the one TCRdb lists. V usage is TRBV21-1 and J usage is TRBJ1-2. TRBV21-1 is a pseudogene segment. Both ends counted, the CDR3 spans 16 residues. The CDR3 protein is CASSKVGRGANYGYTF.

V gene TRBV9 combines with J gene TRBJ1-3; 8 bases align to TRBD1. CDR3 length: 17 amino acids. Germline CDR1 is SGDLS and CDR2 is YYNGEE. The trim removed 0 bases at V and 2 bases at J, leaving 7 bases unmatched. CDR3 region: CASSVVPGTGAGNTIYF. The CDR3 DNA reads as TGTGCCAGCAGCGTAGTTCCCGGGACAGGCGCTGGAAACACCATATATTTT.

Here the CDR3 reads CASSDSQGDEQFF. The DNA of the CDR3 is TGTGCCAGCAGTGACTCCCAGGGGGACGAGCAGTTCTTC. The chain joins TRBV6-4 to TRBJ2-1, with TRBD1 identical over 7 bases. CDR3 size: 13 residues. Germline assignment: CDR1 MRHNA and CDR2 SNTAGT. J was trimmed by 10 bases and V by 0 bases; bases with no gene match: 3.

The V call is TRBV19, the J call TRBJ1-2; 9 nucleotides line up with TRBD1. This CDR3 comprises 17 residues. V trimming: 0 bases; J trimming: 5 bases; junction bases outside the gene matches: 10. Per the germline V gene, CDR1 is LNHDA and CDR2 is SQIVND (reference sequence). CDR3 DNA: TGTGCCAGTAGTATAGATGGGACAGGGACTCTAACTTATGGCTACACCTTC. Translated, it gives CASSIDGTGTLTYGYTF. The variable domain in full, with the rest retrieved from reference TRBV19 and TRBJ1-2, is DGGITQSPKYLFRKEGQNVTLSCEQNLNHDAMYWYRQDPGQGLRLIYYSQIVNDFQKGDIAEGYSVSREKKESFPLTVTSAQKNPTAFYLCASSIDGTGTLTYGYTFGSGTRLTVV.

This sequence joins TRBV9 and TRBJ2-7; tentative D call: TRBD1 (6 bases). The CDR3 extends over 13 amino acids. Between the trimmed V and J ends, which lost 2 bases and 3 bases, there was a span of 9 bases. CDR1 and CDR2 (germline): SGDLS, YYNGEE. CDR3 coding DNA: TGTGCCAGCAGCGTTGCAGGGGACTACGAGCAGTACTTC. The encoded protein is CASSVAGDYEQYF.

The J gene is TRBJ2-1, the V gene TRBV5-4, with 8 bases fitting TRBD2. Trimming took 0 bases from V and 0 from J; bases not matched to a gene: 8. CDR1 is SGHNT, CDR2 YYREEE, per germline (reference sequence). The CDR3 spans 18 residues. CDR3 region: CASSLGGLALSSYNEQFF. For the CDR3, the DNA is TGTGCCAGCAGCTTGGGAGGACTAGCTTTAAGCTCCTACAATGAGCAGTTCTTC.

The V call is TRBV11-1, the J call TRBJ2-7; D remains unclear. Germline values: CDR1 SGHAT, CDR2 FQDESV (reference sequence). The CDR3 is 14 amino acids. Between the trimmed V and J ends, which lost 5 bases and 2 bases, there was a span of 13 bases. CDR3 in DNA: TGTGCCAGCAGCAGGAGACGGCCTCCCTACGAGCAGTACTTC. Translation gives CASSRRRPPYEQYF. Filled out from reference TRBV11-1 and TRBJ2-7, the complete variable domain reads EAEVAQSPRYKITEKSQAVAFWCDPISGHATLYWYRQILGQGPELLVQFQDESVVDDSQLPKDRFSAERLKGVDSTLKIQPAELGDSAMYLCASSRRRPPYEQYFGPGTRLTVT.

The chain uses TRBV18 and TRBJ2-3; 7 bases align to TRBD1. The V gene end was trimmed by 3 bases and the J gene end by 4 bases; junction bases not matched to a gene: 4. This CDR3 contains 14 residues. Per the germline V gene, CDR1 is KGHSH and CDR2 is LQKENI. The CDR3, as DNA: TGTGCCAGCTCACCCGACAGGGCCCCAGATACGCAGTATTTT. Protein: CASSPDRAPDTQYF. The variable domain in full, with the rest retrieved from reference TRBV18 and TRBJ2-3, is NAGVMQNPRHLVRRRGQEARLRCSPMKGHSHVYWYRQLPEEGLKFMVYLQKENIIDESGMPKERFSAEFPKEGPSILRIQQVVRGDSAAYFCASSPDRAPDTQYFGPGTRLTVL.

The chain links TRBV7-2 to TRBJ2-1, with D possibly TRBD2 on 5 matching bases. The CDR3 consists of 13 residues. Between the trimmed V and J ends, which lost 4 bases and 10 bases, there was a span of 14 bases. Germline CDR1 reads SGHTA; CDR2 reads FQGNSA. Written as DNA, the CDR3 is TGTGCCAGCAGCTCCGCAACCCGCGGGGAGCAGTTCTTC. This gives the protein CASSSATRGEQFF. The full variable domain, rest sourced from reference TRBV7-2 and TRBJ2-1, is GAGVSQSPSNKVTEKGKDVELRCDPISGHTALYWYRQSLGQGLEFLIYFQGNSAPDKSGLPSDRFSAERTGGSVSTLTIQRTQQEDSAVYLCASSSATRGEQFFGPGTRLTVL.